The rows below give T cell receptor beta chains drawn from one sample of a study of blood T cell repertoires in COVID-19. Clones were sequenced by immunoSEQ multiplex PCR, and TCRdb holds only the in-frame ones, with some missing. The table has roughly 340,000 clones, about 90% seen once. Sequenced material: PBMCs or T cells enriched from blood (not recorded which). These receptors all come from a man in his forties in a cohort exposed to, infected with or recovered from COVID-19 (not recorded which). Both conserved end residues are part of each CDR3. The order of the fields is J gene, V gene, clone size, D gene, CDR3 DNA, CDR3 protein. A D gene is named only where the DNA matches it firmly. Clone size is not always given. Where it is, it says once, few, many or a class for expanded clones.

TRBJ2-4,TRBV11-2,-,-,TGTGCCAGCAGCTTAGACGGGTTCGCCAAAAACATTCAGTACTTC,CASSLDGFAKNIQYF
TRBJ2-5,TRBV11-3,few,TRBD2,TGTGCCAGCAGCTTAAGGGAGGGTACTAGTAAAGAGACCCAGTACTTC,CASSLREGTSKETQYF
TRBJ1-1,TRBV25-1,-,TRBD1,TGTGCCAGCAGTGCCCGACAGGGGGTTGCCACTGAAGCTTTCTTT,CASSARQGVATEAFF
TRBJ2-6,TRBV27,-,TRBD1,TGTGCCAGCAGACCCGGGACAGGGCGCTCTGGGGCCAACGTCCTGACTTTC,CASRPGTGRSGANVLTF
TRBJ1-1,TRBV3-1/TRBV3-2,-,-,TGTGCCAGCAGCCAAGTTTCAGGCACTGAAGCTTTCTTT,CASSQVSGTEAFF
TRBJ2-1,TRBV6-5,-,-,TGTGCCAGCAGAAAAACGGAGGGCTACAATGAGCAGTTCTTC,CASRKTEGYNEQFF
TRBJ1-6,TRBV18,-,-,TGTGCCAGCTCACCATCGGGGGTTGATTCACCCCTCCACTTT,CASSPSGVDSPLHF
TRBJ2-1,TRBV5-1,-,TRBD1,TGCGCCAGCAGAAAACCCGGGACAGGGAACAATGAGCAGTTCTTC,CASRKPGTGNNEQFF
TRBJ1-1,TRBV29-1,-,TRBD1,TGCAGCGTTGTAAAACTGGGACAGGGTGAAGCTTTCTTT,CSVVKLGQGEAFF
TRBJ2-2,TRBV28,-,-,TGTGCCAGCAGTTTCCAGGGACTGCCGAACACCGGGGAGCTGTTTTTT,CASSFQGLPNTGELFF
TRBJ2-3,TRBV5-1,once,TRBD1,TGCGCCAGCAGACAGGGGCGCACAGATACGCAGTATTTT,CASRQGRTDTQYF
TRBJ2-3,TRBV9,-,TRBD1,TGTGCCAGCAGCCTGGCCCCGGGACAGGGGGCAGGCGATACGCAGTATTTT,CASSLAPGQGAGDTQYF
TRBJ1-2,TRBV5-5,once,TRBD1,TGTGCCAGCAGCAGGGGACAGTCTAAGGATGGCTACACCTTC,CASSRGQSKDGYTF
TRBJ2-2,TRBV24-1,-,-,TGTGCCACCAGTGATGGAGGGGTGGGCACCGGGGAGCTGTTTTTT,CATSDGGVGTGELFF
TRBJ1-2,TRBV5-1,-,-,TGCGCCAGCAGCCCCGGGGCAGGGGAAGGCTATGGCTACACCTTC,CASSPGAGEGYGYTF
TRBJ2-7,TRBV27,few,-,TGTGCCAGCAGTTTATCTACCTTTAGCTCCTACGAGCAGTACTTC,CASSLSTFSSYEQYF
TRBJ2-7,TRBV11-3,-,TRBD1,TGTGCCAGCAGCGTAGGGACAGGGCCCTCCTACGAGCAGTACTTC,CASSVGTGPSYEQYF
TRBJ2-1,TRBV11-1,-,-,TGTGCCAGCAGCTTAGCGAGGAATCGTGAGCAGTTCTTC,CASSLARNREQFF
TRBJ1-2,TRBV27,-,TRBD1,TGTGCCAGCAGTTTAAGGGGACAGCTCTATGGCTACACCTTC,CASSLRGQLYGYTF
TRBJ2-1,TRBV3-1/TRBV3-2,few,-,TGTGCCAGCAGCCATCTCTCCGGGAGAGGCTACAATGAGCAGTTCTTC,CASSHLSGRGYNEQFF
TRBJ2-5,TRBV11-2,-,TRBD1,TGTGCCAGCAGCCCACGACCGTGGGACAGGGGACAAGAGACCCAGTACTTC,CASSPRPWDRGQETQYF
TRBJ1-2,TRBV6-5,few,TRBD1,TGTGCCAGCAGTTACTCAAGGACAGGGGGCCAGTATGGCTACACCTTC,CASSYSRTGGQYGYTF
TRBJ2-7,TRBV19,-,-,TGTGCCAGTAGTATCGATGGCAGGGTTCGGGCCGAGCAGTACTTC,CASSIDGRVRAEQYF
TRBJ2-3,TRBV3-1/TRBV3-2,-,TRBD2,TGTGCCAGCGAGACTAGCGGGAGAAGCACAGATACGCAGTATTTT,CASETSGRSTDTQYF
TRBJ1-2,TRBV25-1,-,TRBD1,TGTGCCAGCAGTGAAAGGACAGGGATCAATGGCTACACCTTC,CASSERTGINGYTF
TRBJ1-6,TRBV19,-,TRBD1,TGTGCCAGTAGCGCCTCTGGACAGGGGGAATCACCCCTCCACTTT,CASSASGQGESPLHF
TRBJ1-6,TRBV19,-,-,TGTGCCAGTACCGACTTGTCCGGAATTTCTAATTCACCCCTCCACTTT,CASTDLSGISNSPLHF
TRBJ1-5,TRBV19,-,-,TGTGCCAGTAGAAGACGCGGGGTGGGCCCCCAGCATTTT,CASRRRGVGPQHF
TRBJ1-3,TRBV5-1,-,-,TGCGCCAGCAGCTTGGACAGGGGAAACACCATATATTTT,CASSLDRGNTIYF
TRBJ2-7,TRBV11-2,-,-,TGTGCCAGCAGCTTATCGGGTACAATAGGCTCCTACGAGCAGTACTTC,CASSLSGTIGSYEQYF
TRBJ2-7,TRBV4-2,-,TRBD2,TGTGCCAGCAGCCCCGGAGGGACTAGCGGCGAGCAGTACTTC,CASSPGGTSGEQYF
TRBJ2-2,TRBV27,-,-,TGTGCCAGCAAGAAACTCGTGGACACCGGGGAGCTGTTTTTT,CASKKLVDTGELFF